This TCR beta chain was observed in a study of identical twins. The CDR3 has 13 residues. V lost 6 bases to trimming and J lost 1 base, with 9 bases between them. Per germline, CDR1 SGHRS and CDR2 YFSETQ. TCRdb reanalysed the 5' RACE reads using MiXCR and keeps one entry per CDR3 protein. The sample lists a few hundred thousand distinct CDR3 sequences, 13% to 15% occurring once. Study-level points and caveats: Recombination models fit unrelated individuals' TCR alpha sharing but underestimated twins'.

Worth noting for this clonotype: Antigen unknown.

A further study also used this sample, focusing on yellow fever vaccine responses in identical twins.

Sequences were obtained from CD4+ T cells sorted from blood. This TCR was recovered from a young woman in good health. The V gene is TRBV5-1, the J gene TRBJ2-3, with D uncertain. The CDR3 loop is CASTQDGTDTQYF. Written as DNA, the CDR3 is TGCGCCAGCACCCAGGACGGCACAGATACGCAGTATTTT. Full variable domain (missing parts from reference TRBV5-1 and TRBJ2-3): KAGVTQTPRYLIKTRGQQVTLSCSPISGHRSVSWYQQTPGQGLQFLFEYFSETQRNKGNFPGRFSGRQFSNSRSEMNVSTLELGDSALYLCASTQDGTDTQYFGPGTRLTVL.